These 15 T cell receptor beta chains came from one sample sequenced in a study of T cell responses to AZD1222 COVID-19 vaccine (dated by TCRdb to 2020 to 2023). Explained via the paper, the time point label denotes: about 28 days (+/-7) after the second vaccine dose. The treatment or condition label, as the study defines it: meningococcal conjugate vaccine given as trial control. Library prep was done by the immunoSEQ multiplex PCR assay. TCRdb holds this immuneACCESS table with in-frame rearrangements only. Some clones are missing; in checked studies, unresolved V genes explain under half, and the rest has no known cause. The sample table shows tens of thousands of clones, and roughly 80% are seen once. Of the sample, approximately 30% is held by the ten largest clones. Material: peripheral blood, obtained 28 days after the second dose of the MenACWY control vaccine. The receptors shown here come from an adult who received the MenACWY meningococcal vaccine as a control.

V gene TRBV6-5 combines with J gene TRBJ2-3, with 8 bases fitting TRBD1. The trim removed 6 bases at V and 0 bases at J, leaving 5 bases unmatched. The CDR3 covers 15 residues. Germline values: CDR1 MNHEY, CDR2 SVGAGI. The CDR3 spells CASRERQGSTDTQYF. In DNA, the CDR3 is TGTGCCAGCAGGGAGCGACAGGGGAGCACAGATACGCAGTATTTT.

The J gene is TRBJ1-2, the V gene TRBV7-3; 8 bases fit TRBD1. The CDR3 loop spans 13 amino acids. The germline V gene encodes CDR1 SGHTA and CDR2 FQGTGA. CDR3 coding DNA: TGTGTGGAGCATCACGGACAGGGTGCTGGCTACACCTTC. It is translated as CVEHHGQGAGYTF.

The gene calls are TRBV5-1 and TRBJ2-1; 7 bases agree with TRBD1. V lost 2 bases, J lost 4 bases, and 6 bases stayed unmatched. CDR3 length equals 15 residues. Germline V gene sequence: CDR1 SGHRS, CDR2 YFSETQ. CDR3 sequence reads: CASSFGQGVYNEQFF. The CDR3 nucleotides are TGCGCCAGCAGCTTCGGGCAGGGGGTGTACAATGAGCAGTTCTTC.

This chain links TRBV19 with TRBJ1-1; no firm D call. Germline CDR1 and CDR2: LNHDA and SQIVND (reference sequence). The V gene lost 3 bases and the J gene lost 7 bases, with 9 bases spanning the gap. The CDR3 spans 12 residues. CDR3 region: CASSIEGSEAFF. The CDR3 DNA is TGTGCCAGTAGTATCGAGGGAAGTGAAGCTTTCTTT.

This clone has just a few counts. This sequence joins TRBV6-2 or TRBV6-3 and TRBJ1-5; no clear D. The germline V and J ends were trimmed by 2 bases and 0 bases, with 5 bases remaining between them. This CDR3 is 14 amino acids long. Germline V lookup: CDR1 MNHEY, CDR2 SVGEGT. The CDR3 coding sequence is TGTGCCAGCAGTTACGGAAATAGCAATCAGCCCCAGCATTTT. As protein: CASSYGNSNQPQHF.

This clone was recorded a few times. The chain is built from TRBV15 and TRBJ2-1; D perhaps matches TRBD1 (5 bases). Trimming left V 6 bases short and J 9 bases short, with 18 bases between. The CDR3 loop spans 14 amino acids. Germline CDR1 reads LNHNV; CDR2 reads YYDKDF (reference sequence). The CDR3 is CATSRGPQLIEQFF. CDR3 nucleotide sequence: TGTGCCACCAGTAGGGGCCCCCAGCTAATTGAGCAGTTCTTC. Full variable domain (remainder filled in from reference TRBV15 and TRBJ2-1): DAMVIQNPRYQVTQFGKPVTLSCSQTLNHNVMYWYQQKSSQAPKLLFHYYDKDFNNEADTPDNFQSRRPNTSFCFLDIRSPGLGDTAMYLCATSRGPQLIEQFFGPGTRLTVL.

V is TRBV28 and J is TRBJ2-2; tentative D call: TRBD1 (6 bases). The CDR3 loop spans 15 amino acids. Per germline, CDR1 MDHEN and CDR2 SYDVKM. The ends were cut back, 3 bases at V and 3 bases at J, with 11 bases in the middle. In nucleotides, the CDR3 is TGTGCCAGCAGTTTCGGACAGATCGACACCGGGGAGCTGTTTTTT. Amino acid sequence: CASSFGQIDTGELFF.

J is TRBJ1-3 and V is TRBV7-9; the D is unclear. Germline CDR1 reads SEHNR; CDR2 reads FQNEAQ (reference sequence). Trimming stripped 3 bases from V and 0 bases from J, with 6 bases between. The CDR3 is made up of 14 amino acids. CDR3 protein: CASSFQSSGNTIYF. Here the CDR3 DNA reads TGTGCCAGCAGCTTCCAGAGCTCTGGAAACACCATATATTTT.

This clone is a singleton in its sample. The chain uses TRBV11-1 and TRBJ2-3, with 7 bases lining up with TRBD2. Germline CDR1 is SGHAT and CDR2 is FQDESV (reference sequence). With V trimmed by 4 bases and J by 6 bases, 7 bases remained unmatched. The CDR3 has 14 residues. The CDR3, as DNA: TGTGCCAGCAGCTCGCGGGAGATTACGGATACGCAGTATTTT. Translation gives CASSSREITDTQYF.

CDR3 region: CASSPLGTGGGYEQYF. The CDR3 DNA reads as TGTGCCAGCAGCCCCTTGGGGACAGGGGGAGGGTACGAGCAGTACTTC. J is TRBJ2-7 and V is TRBV2, with 11 bases matching TRBD1. The CDR3 consists of 16 residues. Germline values: CDR1 SNHLY, CDR2 FYNNEI. V lost 6 bases to trimming and J lost 4 bases; unmatched junction nucleotides: 11.

CDR3 loop: CASSLARQMNTGELFF. CDR3 DNA sequence: TGTGCCAGCAGCTTAGCGCGGCAGATGAACACCGGGGAGCTGTTTTTT. The chain joins TRBV7-9 to TRBJ2-2; D unresolved. Germline V lookup: CDR1 SEHNR, CDR2 FQNEAQ (reference sequence). There are 16 residues in the CDR3. V was pared by 0 bases and J by 1 base, with 9 bases between.

This chain connects TRBV7-9 to TRBJ2-2; 7 bases map to TRBD1. This CDR3 is 17 amino acids long. J lost 6 bases, V lost 6 bases, and 16 bases had no gene match. Looked up from germline, CDR1 is SEHNR and CDR2 is FQNEAQ (reference sequence). The CDR3 nucleotides are TGTGCCAGCAGACGGGGACCCCCACAGGGGAGAGCCGGGGAGCTGTTTTTT. It codes for CASRRGPPQGRAGELFF.

This sequence joins TRBV12-3 or TRBV12-4 and TRBJ1-5; D not certain. This CDR3 contains 13 residues. Trimming shortened V by 5 bases and J by 3 bases, and 8 bases separated the two germline ends. CDR3 sequence reads: CASSPRNNQPQHF. CDR3 coding DNA: TGTGCCAGCAGTCCCAGAAACAATCAGCCCCAGCATTTT.

This chain links TRBV2 with TRBJ1-2, with a tentative D call TRBD1 (5 bases). The V end was cut by 7 bases, the J end by 8 bases, with 17 bases between. Germline lookup yields CDR1 SNHLY and CDR2 FYNNEI. This CDR3 has 13 amino acids. CDR3 in DNA: TGTGCCAGCAAAAAGGGTCGGGACGAGGGCTACACCTTC. Its translation: CASKKGRDEGYTF.

J is TRBJ2-7 and V is TRBV3-1 (or the pseudogene TRBV3-2), with 9 bases identical to TRBD2. CDR1 and CDR2 (germline): LGHDT, YNNKEL (reference sequence). Losses at the gene ends were 1 base for V and 4 bases for J; bases not matched to a gene: 2. This CDR3 is 14 amino acids long. CDR3 sequence: CASSQGTSAYEQYF. CDR3 DNA sequence: TGTGCCAGCAGCCAAGGGACTAGCGCTTACGAGCAGTACTTC.